This passage covers 13 T cell receptor beta chains from one sample sequenced in a study of cytomegalovirus exposure and HLA in healthy donors. The PCR made use of 60 Vbeta and 13 Jbeta primers. Data came from immunoSEQ multiplex PCR; TCRdb stores just in-frame clones and leaves some out. Of around 120,000 clones listed, just under 85% are singletons. The sample comprised PBMCs. These receptors were collected from a boy aged 2-15 years in good health and CMV-seronegative.

In its sample, this clone was seen once. This sequence joins TRBV5-6 and TRBJ2-3; D is unresolved. V lost 0 bases and J lost 1, with 9 bases in between. Germline values: CDR1 SGHDT, CDR2 YYEEEE. The CDR3 has 15 amino acids. The chain's CDR3 is CASSLELLRTDTQYF. Here the CDR3 DNA reads TGTGCCAGCAGCTTGGAACTACTTCGCACAGATACGCAGTATTTT.

The chain combines TRBV6-1 with TRBJ2-3; 8 nucleotides match TRBD1. Trimming took 4 bases from V and 4 from J; bases not matched to a gene: 7. The CDR3 covers 15 residues. CDR1 is MNHNS, CDR2 SASEGT, per germline. As DNA, the CDR3 is TGTGCCAGCAGTGGGACAGGGAGAGGGTCAGATACGCAGTATTTT. Protein product: CASSGTGRGSDTQYF.

This clone showed up just once. This chain joins TRBV19 and TRBJ1-1; D remains unclear. In germline, CDR1 is LNHDA, CDR2 SQIVND (reference sequence). Trimming took 4 bases from V and 0 from J, leaving 9 bases between them. The CDR3 has 14 residues. For the CDR3, the DNA is TGTGCCAGTAGTACCCAGGAATTGAACACTGAAGCTTTCTTT. This gives the protein CASSTQELNTEAFF.

The V gene is TRBV28, the J gene TRBJ2-1; 11 nucleotides agree with TRBD2. V trimming: 3 bases; J trimming: 5 bases; junction bases outside the gene matches: 9. Per germline, CDR1 MDHEN and CDR2 SYDVKM. This CDR3 region has 17 residues. Here the CDR3 reads CASSFGASGRINNEQFF. The CDR3 region has the DNA TGTGCCAGCAGTTTTGGAGCTAGCGGGAGGATCAACAATGAGCAGTTCTTC.

This chain links TRBV7-9 with TRBJ2-3; 7 bases map to TRBD2. The CDR3 length is 14 residues. Germline loops: CDR1 SEHNR, CDR2 FQNEAQ (reference sequence). V shed 3 bases and J 0 bases; nucleotides not matched to a gene: 0. CDR3 loop: CASSFSGSTDTQYF. The CDR3 bases are TGTGCCAGCAGCTTTAGCGGGAGCACAGATACGCAGTATTTT.

The gene calls are TRBV2 and TRBJ2-7; D unclear. This CDR3 spans 11 amino acids. Trimming pared 5 bases from V and 2 bases from J, leaving 4 bases between. Looked up from germline, CDR1 is SNHLY and CDR2 is FYNNEI. CDR3 protein: CASSQTYEQYF. As DNA, the CDR3 is TGTGCCAGCAGTCAGACCTACGAGCAGTACTTC. The full variable domain, completed using reference TRBV2 and TRBJ2-7, is EPEVTQTPSHQVTQMGQEVILRCVPISNHLYFYWYRQILGQKVEFLVSFYNNEISEKSEIFDDQFSVERPDGSNFTLKIRSTKLEDSAMYFCASSQTYEQYFGPGTRLTVT.

This chain links TRBV19 with TRBJ2-1; TRBD2 matches 9 bases. Trimming removed 2 bases from V and 0 bases from J; junction bases left unmatched: 8. The CDR3 covers 18 residues. Germline V gene sequence: CDR1 LNHDA, CDR2 SQIVND (reference sequence). The DNA for the CDR3 is TGTGCCAGTAGTATAATGGCTAGCGGGATCCCCTCCTACAATGAGCAGTTCTTC. Amino acids: CASSIMASGIPSYNEQFF.

A few counts support this clone. The CDR3 sequence: CSVPPQGYNEQFF. CDR3 bases: TGCAGCGTGCCCCCCCAGGGGTACAATGAGCAGTTCTTC. This chain joins TRBV29-1 and TRBJ2-1, with D maybe TRBD1 (6 bases). The CDR3 covers 13 residues. Trimming left V 6 bases short and J 4 bases short, with 13 bases between. Germline-derived CDR1 and CDR2 are SQVTM and ANQGSEA.

V usage is TRBV6-5 and J usage is TRBJ2-4; D unclear. The germline gives CDR1 MNHEY, CDR2 SVGAGI. This CDR3 spans 14 amino acids. V dropped 3 bases and J dropped 0 bases, with 6 bases sitting between them. This CDR3 reads CASSYSGAKNIQYF. The CDR3 region has the DNA TGTGCCAGCAGTTATAGTGGAGCCAAAAACATTCAGTACTTC.

J is TRBJ1-1 and V is TRBV19; TRBD1 aligns across 12 bases. The CDR3 sequence is 15 residues long. V was clipped by 7 bases and J by 0 bases; unmatched bases: 3. Germline lookup yields CDR1 LNHDA and CDR2 SQIVND (reference sequence). CDR3 sequence (DNA): TGTGCCAGTATCGGGACAGGGGGCATGAACACTGAAGCTTTCTTT. Protein product: CASIGTGGMNTEAFF. The full variable domain, with the rest looked up from reference TRBV19 and TRBJ1-1, is DGGITQSPKYLFRKEGQNVTLSCEQNLNHDAMYWYRQDPGQGLRLIYYSQIVNDFQKGDIAEGYSVSREKKESFPLTVTSAQKNPTAFYLCASIGTGGMNTEAFFGQGTRLTVV.

This sequence joins TRBV7-9 and TRBJ2-6, with TRBD2 as a possible D gene (7 bases). The length of the CDR3 is 16 residues. Germline CDR1 and CDR2: SEHNR and FQNEAQ (reference sequence). CDR3 sequence reads: CSLFGGRPSGANVLTF. The DNA for the CDR3 is TGTTCCTTATTCGGGGGGCGGCCCTCTGGGGCCAACGTCCTGACTTTC. The entire variable domain, with the rest obtained from reference TRBV7-9 and TRBJ2-6, is as follows: DTGVSQNPRHKITKRGQNVTFRCDPISEHNRLYWYRQTLGQGPEFLTYFQNEAQLEKSRLLSDRFSAERPKGSFSTLEIQRTEQGDSAMYLCSLFGGRPSGANVLTFGAGSRLTVL.

CDR3 protein: CASSLAQGFMTGEQYF. The CDR3 DNA follows: TGCGCCAGCAGCTTGGCCCAAGGGTTTATGACAGGGGAGCAGTACTTC. The V call is TRBV5-1, the J call TRBJ2-7; 7 bases map to TRBD1. The germline CDR1 and CDR2 sequences are SGHRS and YFSETQ. Germline trimming cut 0 bases from V and 7 bases from J; bases unmatched to any gene: 13. The CDR3 length is 16 residues.

The chain is built from TRBV18 and TRBJ1-1; unclear D gene. There are 14 residues in the CDR3. V lost 0 bases to trimming and J lost 6 bases, with 11 bases between them. CDR1 and CDR2 (germline): KGHSH, LQKENI. The CDR3 protein is CASSPPRGDPEAFF. In nucleotides, the CDR3 is TGTGCCAGCTCACCACCCCGGGGTGACCCTGAAGCTTTCTTT.